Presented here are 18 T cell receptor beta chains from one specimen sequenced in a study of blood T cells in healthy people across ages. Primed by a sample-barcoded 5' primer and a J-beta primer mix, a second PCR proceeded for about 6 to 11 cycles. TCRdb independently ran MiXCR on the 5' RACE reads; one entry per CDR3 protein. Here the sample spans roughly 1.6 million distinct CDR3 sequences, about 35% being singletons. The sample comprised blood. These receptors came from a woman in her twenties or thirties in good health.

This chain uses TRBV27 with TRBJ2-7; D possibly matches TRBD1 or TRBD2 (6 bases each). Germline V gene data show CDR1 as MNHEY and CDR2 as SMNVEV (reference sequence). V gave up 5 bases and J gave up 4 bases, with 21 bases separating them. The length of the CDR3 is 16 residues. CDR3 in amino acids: CASSPPGVEGVYEQYF. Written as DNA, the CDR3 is TGTGCCAGCAGTCCCCCAGGTGTGGAGGGGGTATACGAGCAGTACTTC.

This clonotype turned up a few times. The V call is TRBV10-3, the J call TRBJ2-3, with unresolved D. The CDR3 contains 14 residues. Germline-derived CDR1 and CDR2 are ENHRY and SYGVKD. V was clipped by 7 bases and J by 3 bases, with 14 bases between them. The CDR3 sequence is CAITASLMTDTQYF. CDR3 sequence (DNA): TGTGCCATCACAGCGTCCCTAATGACAGATACGCAGTATTTT.

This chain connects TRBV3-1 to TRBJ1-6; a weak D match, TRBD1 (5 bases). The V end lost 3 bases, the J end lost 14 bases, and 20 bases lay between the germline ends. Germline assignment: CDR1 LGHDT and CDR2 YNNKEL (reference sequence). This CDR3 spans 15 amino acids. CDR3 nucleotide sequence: TGTGCCAGCAGCCACCCTACGGGGGTCAAGCGATCCCTCCACTTT. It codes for CASSHPTGVKRSLHF.

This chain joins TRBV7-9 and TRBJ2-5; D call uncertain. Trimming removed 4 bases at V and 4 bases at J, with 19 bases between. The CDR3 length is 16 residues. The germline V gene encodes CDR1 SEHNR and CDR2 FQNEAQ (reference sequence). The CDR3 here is CASSYRREVPRETQYF. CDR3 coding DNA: TGTGCCAGCAGCTATCGAAGAGAAGTTCCCAGAGAGACCCAGTACTTC. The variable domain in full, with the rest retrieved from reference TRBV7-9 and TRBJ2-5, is DTGVSQNPRHKITKRGQNVTFRCDPISEHNRLYWYRQTLGQGPEFLTYFQNEAQLEKSRLLSDRFSAERPKGSFSTLEIQRTEQGDSAMYLCASSYRREVPRETQYFGPGTRLLVL.

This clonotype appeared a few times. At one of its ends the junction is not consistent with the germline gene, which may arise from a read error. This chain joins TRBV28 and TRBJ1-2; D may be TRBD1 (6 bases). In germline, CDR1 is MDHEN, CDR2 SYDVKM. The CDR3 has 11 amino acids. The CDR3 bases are TGTGCCAGTAGTTTTAGGACAGACTACACCTTC. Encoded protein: CASSFRTDYTF.

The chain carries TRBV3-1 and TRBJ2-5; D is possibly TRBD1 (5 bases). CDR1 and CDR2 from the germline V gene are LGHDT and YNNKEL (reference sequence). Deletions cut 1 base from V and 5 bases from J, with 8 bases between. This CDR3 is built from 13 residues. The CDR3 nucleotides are TGTGCCAGCAGCCAAGTCTACAGGGAGACCCAGTACTTC. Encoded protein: CASSQVYRETQYF.

The CDR3, as DNA: TGTGCCAGCAGACTAGAGGGCGGGGCCGGCACTGAAGCTTTCTTT. Its protein product is CASRLEGGAGTEAFF. The rearrangement joins TRBV7-8 to TRBJ1-1, with TRBD1 as a possible D gene (5 bases). There are 15 residues in the CDR3. V was cut by 6 bases and J by 4 bases, with 18 bases left in between. Germline V gives CDR1 SGHVS, CDR2 FQNEAQ. Looking up the rest from reference TRBV7-8 and TRBJ1-1 gives the full variable domain: GAGVSQSPRYKVAKRGQDVALRCDPISGHVSLFWYQQALGQGPEFLTYFQNEAQLDKSGLPSDRFFAERPEGSVSTLKIQRTQQEDSAVYLCASRLEGGAGTEAFFGQGTRLTVV.

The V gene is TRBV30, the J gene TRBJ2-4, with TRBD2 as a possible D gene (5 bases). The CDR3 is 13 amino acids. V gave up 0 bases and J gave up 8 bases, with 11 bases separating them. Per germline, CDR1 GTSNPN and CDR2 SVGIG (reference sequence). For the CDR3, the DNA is TGTGCCTGGAGTGTACGGGGTCCGGACATTCAGTACTTC. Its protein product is CAWSVRGPDIQYF.

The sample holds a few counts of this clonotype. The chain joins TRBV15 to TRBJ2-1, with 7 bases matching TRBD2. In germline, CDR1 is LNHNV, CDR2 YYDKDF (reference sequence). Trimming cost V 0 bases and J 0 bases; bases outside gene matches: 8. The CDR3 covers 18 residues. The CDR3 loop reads CATSRDRASGLSYNEQFF. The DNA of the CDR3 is TGTGCCACCAGCAGAGATCGGGCTAGCGGCCTCTCCTACAATGAGCAGTTCTTC.

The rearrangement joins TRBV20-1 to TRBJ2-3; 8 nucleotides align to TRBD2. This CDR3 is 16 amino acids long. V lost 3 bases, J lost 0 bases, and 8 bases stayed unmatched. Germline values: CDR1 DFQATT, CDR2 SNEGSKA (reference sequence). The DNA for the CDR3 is TGCAGTGCTAGCCTGTTTAGCGGGGCTAGCACAGATACGCAGTATTTT. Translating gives CSASLFSGASTDTQYF.

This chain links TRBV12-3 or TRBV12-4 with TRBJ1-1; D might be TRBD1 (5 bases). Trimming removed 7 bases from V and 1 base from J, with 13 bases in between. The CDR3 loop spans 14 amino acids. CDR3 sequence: CASIRDGSNTEAFF. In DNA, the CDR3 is TGTGCCAGCATCCGGGACGGATCGAACACTGAAGCTTTCTTT.

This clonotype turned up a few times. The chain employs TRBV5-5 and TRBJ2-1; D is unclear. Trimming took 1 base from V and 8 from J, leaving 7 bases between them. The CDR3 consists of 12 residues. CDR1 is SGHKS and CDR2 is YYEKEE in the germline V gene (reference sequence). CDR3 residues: CASSLTSHEQFF. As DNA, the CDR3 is TGTGCCAGCAGCTTGACTTCCCATGAGCAGTTCTTC.

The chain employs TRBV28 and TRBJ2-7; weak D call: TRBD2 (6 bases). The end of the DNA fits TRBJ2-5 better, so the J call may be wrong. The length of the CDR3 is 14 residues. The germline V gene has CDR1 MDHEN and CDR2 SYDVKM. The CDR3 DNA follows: TGTGCCAGCAGCTTAGCGGACGGGGGTCAGACCCAGTACTTC. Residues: CASSLADGGQTQYF.

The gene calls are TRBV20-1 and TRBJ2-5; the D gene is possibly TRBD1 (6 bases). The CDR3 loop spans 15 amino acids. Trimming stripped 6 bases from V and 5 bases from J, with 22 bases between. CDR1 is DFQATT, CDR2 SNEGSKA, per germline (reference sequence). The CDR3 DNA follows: TGCAGTGCAACCGGGACAAGGGAGCCCCGTGAGACCCAGTACTTC. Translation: CSATGTREPRETQYF.

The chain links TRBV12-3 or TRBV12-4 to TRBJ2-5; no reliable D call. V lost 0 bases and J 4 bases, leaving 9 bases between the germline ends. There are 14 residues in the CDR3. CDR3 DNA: TGTGCCAGCAGTTTAGCTCGGCGAGGAGAGACCCAGTACTTC. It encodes CASSLARRGETQYF.

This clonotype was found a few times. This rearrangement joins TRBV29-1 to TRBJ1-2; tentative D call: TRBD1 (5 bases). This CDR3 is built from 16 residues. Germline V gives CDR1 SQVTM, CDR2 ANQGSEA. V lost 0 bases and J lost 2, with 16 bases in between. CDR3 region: CSVEDRGVTANYGYTF. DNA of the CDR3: TGCAGCGTTGAAGATCGGGGAGTGACAGCCAACTATGGCTACACCTTC.

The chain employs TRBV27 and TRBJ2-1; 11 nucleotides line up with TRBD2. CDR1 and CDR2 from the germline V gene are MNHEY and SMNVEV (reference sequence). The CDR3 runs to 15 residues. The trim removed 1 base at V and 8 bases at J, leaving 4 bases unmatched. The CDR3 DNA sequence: TGTGCCAGCAGTTTATTTAGCGGGGGGGGCGATGAGCAGTTCTTC. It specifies CASSLFSGGGDEQFF.

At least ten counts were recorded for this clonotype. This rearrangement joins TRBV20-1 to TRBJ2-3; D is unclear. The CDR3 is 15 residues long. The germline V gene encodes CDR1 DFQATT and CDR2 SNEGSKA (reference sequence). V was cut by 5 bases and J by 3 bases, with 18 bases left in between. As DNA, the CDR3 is TGCAGTGCTCCTTCCCCGGATATATCGACAGATACGCAGTATTTT. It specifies CSAPSPDISTDTQYF.